The entry below describes one T cell receptor (beta chain). This record comes from a study of blood T cell repertoires in COVID-19. Across the whole study: Whether acute or convalescent, the COVID-19 samples came from the United States, Italy and Spain. Sample material is recorded as cDNA or gDNA derived from T cells, B-cell-depleted T cells, or PBMCs.

Sequencing was performed with immunoSEQ multiplex PCR; in TCRdb, only in-frame clones are kept and a portion is missing. The profile covers roughly 220,000 clones, with approximately 82% appearing a single time and around 1.5% taken by the ten largest. Germline values: CDR1 LNHDA, CDR2 SQIVND (reference sequence). Trimming took off 3 bases at V and 6 bases at J, with 11 bases between the two ends. The CDR3 loop spans 13 amino acids. Material: peripheral blood. This receptor was identified in a woman in her thirties or forties who had recovered from COVID-19. The chain recombines TRBV19 with TRBJ1-1; tentatively, D is TRBD1 (6 bases). CDR3 sequence (DNA): TGTGCCAGTAGTATGGACAGAACCGCTGAAGCTTTCTTT. Its protein product is CASSMDRTAEAFF. Based on the CDR3 plus reference TRBV19 and TRBJ1-1, the full variable domain is DGGITQSPKYLFRKEGQNVTLSCEQNLNHDAMYWYRQDPGQGLRLIYYSQIVNDFQKGDIAEGYSVSREKKESFPLTVTSAQKNPTAFYLCASSMDRTAEAFFGQGTRLTVV.